These T cell receptor beta chains were read from a single sample in a study of blood T cell repertoires in COVID-19. Profiling relied on immunoSEQ multiplex PCR, and the TCRdb table lists in-frame clones only, not all of them. In the table there are some 85,000 clones, over 65% of which are singletons. The sample comprised peripheral blood. These receptors all stem from a human donor in a cohort sampled during active COVID-19. Both conserved end residues are part of each CDR3. A D gene is named only where the DNA matches it firmly. Some rows have no size entry. The others give once, few or many, or a class for an expanded clone.

d_call,v_call,clone_size,j_call,cdr3_nt,cdr3_aa
NA,TRBV2,NA,TRBJ1-5,TGTGCCAGCAGGCCGACAAATCAGCCCCAGCATTTT,CASRPTNQPQHF
TRBD1,TRBV18,few,TRBJ1-2,TGTGCCAGCTCACCGGACAGGCAGGGCTACACCTTC,CASSPDRQGYTF
NA,TRBV20-1,few,TRBJ2-7,TGCAGTGCTTTCCAGTACGAGCAGTACTTC,CSAFQYEQYF
NA,TRBV19,NA,TRBJ2-3,TGTGCCAGTAGTATCGGGTCCACAGATACGCAGTATTTT,CASSIGSTDTQYF
NA,TRBV28,NA,TRBJ1-2,TGTGCCAGCAGTTTATGGACCGCAGGGATGGCCGGCTACACCTTC,CASSLWTAGMAGYTF
NA,TRBV9,NA,TRBJ1-4,TGTGCCAGCAGTGTGGGGGGTGTAGGTGAAAAACTGTTTTTT,CASSVGGVGEKLFF
TRBD2,TRBV6-2/TRBV6-3,NA,TRBJ2-7,TGTGCCAGCAGTTACGCGGGACTAGCGGGAGCGTCGGACTTC,CASSYAGLAGASDF
TRBD1,TRBV4-2,few,TRBJ2-2,TGTGCCAGCAGCCAAGTTGTGGGGACAGACACCGGGGAGCTGTTTTTT,CASSQVVGTDTGELFF
TRBD1,TRBV19,NA,TRBJ2-5,TGTGCCAGTCGCCCGGGGACAGGGGGTTCGGAGACCCAGTACTTC,CASRPGTGGSETQYF
NA,TRBV7-2,NA,TRBJ2-3,TGTGCCAGCAGCTTAAGCGGTATTTCCAGCACAGATACGCAGTATTTT,CASSLSGISSTDTQYF
TRBD2,TRBV27,NA,TRBJ2-7,TGTGCCAGCAGTTTATCGATGCTAGCGGGCCTTTCTCAATACGAGCAGTACTTC,CASSLSMLAGLSQYEQYF
TRBD2,TRBV6-5,NA,TRBJ2-3,TGTGCCGCAGGTCAGGTAGCGGGGGTCACAGATACGCAGTATTTT,CAAGQVAGVTDTQYF
NA,TRBV2,NA,TRBJ2-1,TGTGCCAGCAGTACAAAATCCTACAATGAGCAGTTCTTC,CASSTKSYNEQFF
TRBD1,TRBV27,NA,TRBJ2-4,TGTGCCAGCAGCCGGGACAGGGGGCGGGAAAACATTCAGTACTTC,CASSRDRGRENIQYF
NA,TRBV24-1,NA,TRBJ1-4,TGTGCCACCAGTGTTTCGGTCGATGAAAAACTGTTTTTT,CATSVSVDEKLFF
TRBD1,TRBV29-1,NA,TRBJ1-3,TGCAGCGTAAGGACAGGGGGATTAGGTGGAAACACCATATATTTT,CSVRTGGLGGNTIYF
TRBD2,TRBV5-1,NA,TRBJ2-1,TGCGCCAGCAGCTTGGGGGACTACCCTAATGAGCAGTTCTTC,CASSLGDYPNEQFF
NA,TRBV18,few,TRBJ1-4,TGTGCCAGCTCACCCCGTACGTCAGGAACTAATGAAAAACTGTTTTTT,CASSPRTSGTNEKLFF
NA,TRBV21-1,NA,TRBJ2-3,TGTGCCAGCCGGAGGGTTCCGACAGATACGCAGTATTTT,CASRRVPTDTQYF
TRBD2,TRBV6-2/TRBV6-3,NA,TRBJ2-7,TGTGCCAGCAGTTCTGGACTAGCGGGTGGCCGCTCCTACGAGCAGTACTTC,CASSSGLAGGRSYEQYF
NA,TRBV5-4,few,TRBJ2-2,TGTGCCAGCAGCTCGAAACAGGTCTCCGGGGAGCTGTTTTTT,CASSSKQVSGELFF
NA,TRBV18,once,TRBJ2-5,TGTGCCAGCTCGCCGGGACAACAAGAGACCCAGTACTTC,CASSPGQQETQYF
NA,TRBV5-6,NA,TRBJ2-2,TGTGCCAGCAGCTTGACTGGTTCGAACACCGGGGAGCTGTTTTTT,CASSLTGSNTGELFF
NA,TRBV7-3,many,TRBJ1-1,TGTGCCAGCAGCTTCCAGGACAGCCGGCTTTTCTTT,CASSFQDSRLFF
TRBD1,TRBV19,NA,TRBJ1-2,TGTGCCAGTAGGACAGGGGGCCGTGGCTACACCTTC,CASRTGGRGYTF
TRBD2,TRBV19,NA,TRBJ2-7,TGTGCCAGCCTGGGGCGGGAGGACTACGAGCAGTACTTC,CASLGREDYEQYF
TRBD1,TRBV28,NA,TRBJ2-7,TGTGCCAGCAGCTACACCGGGACAGGGTTCTACGAGCAGTACTTC,CASSYTGTGFYEQYF
TRBD2,TRBV9,few,TRBJ2-7,TGTGCCAGCAGCGTGACTAGCGGGATAGGCGAGCAGTACTTC,CASSVTSGIGEQYF
TRBD2,TRBV27,NA,TRBJ2-7,TGTGCCAGCAGTCTCGGACTAGCCACCTCAGTGAACGAGCAGTACTTC,CASSLGLATSVNEQYF
TRBD2,TRBV11-2,NA,TRBJ2-1,TGTGCCAGCAGCTTAGTCTCTGCGGGAGGGGGGTATGAGCAGTTCTTC,CASSLVSAGGGYEQFF
TRBD1,TRBV19,once,TRBJ1-2,TGTGCCAGTAGTATGATTTGGGACAGAGTTTATGGCTACACCTTC,CASSMIWDRVYGYTF
NA,TRBV23-1,NA,TRBJ1-2,TGCGCCAGCAGTCAATGTGCAGGAACTAACTATGGCTACACCTTC,CASSQCAGTNYGYTF
NA,TRBV15,NA,TRBJ1-2,TGTGCCACCAGCTACGAGCTAGGTTCCTATGGCTACACCTTC,CATSYELGSYGYTF
NA,TRBV7-2,NA,TRBJ1-2,TGTGCCAGCAGCTATAGGACAGATGGCTACACCTTC,CASSYRTDGYTF
TRBD2,TRBV13,few,TRBJ2-2,TGTGCCAGCAGAGCGGGACTAGTGAACACCGGGGAGCTGTTTTTT,CASRAGLVNTGELFF
NA,TRBV28,NA,TRBJ1-2,TGTGCCAGCAGTTTATCCGTTGGGCAGAACTATGGCTACACCTTC,CASSLSVGQNYGYTF
NA,TRBV27,NA,TRBJ2-6,TGTGCCACCATGACACCTTCTGGTGGGGCCAACGTCCTGACTTTC,CATMTPSGGANVLTF
NA,TRBV5-5,once,TRBJ1-5,TGTGCCAGCAGCTTGCTGCTGCTACAGGAACTTAGCAATCAGCCCCAGCATTTT,CASSLLLLQELSNQPQHF
NA,TRBV7-6,NA,TRBJ2-6,TGTGCCAGCAGCTTAGAGGGGTCTGGGGCCAACGTCCTGACTTTC,CASSLEGSGANVLTF
TRBD1,TRBV28,NA,TRBJ1-1,TGTGCCAGCAGTTTCACCCCAGGGGGCGCTGAAGCTTTCTTT,CASSFTPGGAEAFF
NA,TRBV7-3,NA,TRBJ2-2,TGTGCCAGCAGCTTGGGCAGGGCTACCACCGGGGAGCTGTTTTTT,CASSLGRATTGELFF
TRBD2,TRBV15,NA,TRBJ2-3,TGTGCCACCTCGACTAGCGGATACACAGATACGCAGTATTTT,CATSTSGYTDTQYF
TRBD1,TRBV30,once,TRBJ1-6,TGTGCCTCTACAGGACAGGCCAACTATAATTCACCCCTCCACTTT,CASTGQANYNSPLHF